This paragraph covers one TCR beta chain sequence. The CDR3 has 15 amino acids. The J segment lost 9 bases and the V segment lost 4 bases, leaving 10 bases of the junction unmatched. CDR1 and CDR2 (germline): SGHDN, FVKESK. Preparation of the TCRbeta library involved a method that used unique molecular identifiers. TCRdb re-derived calls from the PCR reads in MiXCR, one entry per CDR3 protein. The table records 150,000 to 250,000 distinct CDR3 sequences, less than 15% of them present only once. The data stem from a study of T-cell reconstitution after alpha-beta-depleted transplantation in children. The chain couples TRBV14 to TRBJ2-1, with 9 positions matching TRBD1. This material consisted of PBMCs from the stem cell graft donor, taken from the stem cell graft. The TCR was taken from a human donor who donated a stem cell graft to a child with acute lymphoblastic leukemia. The CDR3 is CASSLPGTGLSEQFF. The CDR3 nucleotides are TGTGCCAGCAGCCTCCCCGGGACAGGGTTAAGTGAGCAGTTCTTC.